The rows below give T cell receptor beta chains drawn from one sample of a study of shared clonotypes between healthy human individuals. Method: immunoSEQ multiplex PCR; TCRdb's copy keeps in-frame clones and lacks some. Counted here are some 2.1 million clones, about 93% occurring once; the ten biggest clones make up about 1.6%. The sequenced sample was naive CD8+ T cells from PBMCs. The receptors here all came from a man aged 18-30 years in good health. Some clones in this sample may be carry-over from other donors' samples. Each CDR3 is given without its conserved first and last residue.

j_call v_call cdr3_aa
TRBJ1-2 TRBV21-1 ASSNQNRPLKINYGYT
TRBJ2-1 TRBV2 ASPTGGGTGNEQF
TRBJ2-3 TRBV7-8 ASRHREWGTDTQY
TRBJ2-3 TRBV6-6 ACWTGASTDTQY
TRBJ2-7 TRBV2 ASKGADSYEQY
TRBJ1-1 TRBV6-6 ASSYSISGSHEAF
TRBJ1-5 TRBV19 ASSIGTDQH
TRBJ2-5 TRBV11-2 ASSYGTPQETQY
TRBJ1-5 TRBV10-2 ASSDVGGAGQPQH
TRBJ1-5 TRBV7-8 ASSLEFTGSVGQPQH
TRBJ2-3 TRBV19 ASSIDQKGTQY
TRBJ1-1 TRBV7-9 ASSPDRPTLHPEAF
TRBJ1-1 TRBV28 ALGRVNTEAF
TRBJ1-2 TRBV27 ASSGRDRPRNGYT
TRBJ2-7 TRBV6-5 ASSYSPGSSYEQY
TRBJ1-5 TRBV6-5 ASRSGLGQPQH
TRBJ2-5 TRBV25-1 ASGTDRRETQY
TRBJ1-1 TRBV10-3 AISDVTGSTEAF
TRBJ2-1 TRBV19 ASSTFVRDVQF
TRBJ1-3 TRBV6-5 ASSRTGGGNTIY
TRBJ1-5 TRBV19 ASSEGASNQPQH
TRBJ1-5 TRBV9 ASSVGAGQPQH
TRBJ2-7 TRBV25-1 ASSVGLIYEQY
TRBJ2-5 TRBV9 ASSVAPPGGEGETQY
TRBJ2-7 TRBV7-8 ASSLETGVGEQY
TRBJ2-1 TRBV11-2 ASTLYNRGMDEQF
TRBJ2-7 TRBV28 ASSPTGTGVDEQY
TRBJ2-5 TRBV28 ASSSARRETQY
TRBJ2-5 TRBV4-1 ASSRLTDRAFAETQY
TRBJ2-7 TRBV5-4 ASSPSGQRADEQY
TRBJ2-7 TRBV27 ASSTGGVNEQY
TRBJ2-7 TRBV5-1 ASSLLNRTSASSYEQY
TRBJ2-7 TRBV4-1 ASSQDDGTQNEQY
TRBJ1-4 TRBV2 ASSDFLGTDNEKLF
TRBJ2-7 TRBV7-9 ASSLRTVVGDEQY
TRBJ2-7 TRBV19 ASSRDRAYEQY
TRBJ1-2 TRBV28 ASTTGTVGANYGYT
TRBJ1-2 TRBV25-1 ASSGGIGYT
TRBJ2-7 TRBV30 AWSAEYEQY